This record covers a single T cell receptor (beta chain). Its antigen is not known. This sample was taken from a study of cytomegalovirus exposure and HLA in healthy donors. Study-wide points: It has been reported that TCR beta sequences accurately predicted the HLA-A and HLA-B alleles of most subjects. An analysis that came later showed most CMV-associated TCR beta chains appearing HLA-restricted.

The donors (healthy individuals) were bone marrow donors. PCR primers comprised 60 Vbeta and 13 Jbeta primers. The protocol was immunoSEQ multiplex PCR, while the TCRdb copy is restricted to in-frame clones and leaves out a portion. The sample consists of about 190,000 clones, around 85% of them appearing once. The receptor comes from a man aged 40-49 years in good health and CMV-seropositive. Source material: PBMCs.

CDR3 sequence: CASSLRGGTDTQYF. As DNA, the CDR3 is TGTGCCAGCAGCTTAAGGGGTGGCACAGATACGCAGTATTTT. The chain combines TRBV7-9 with TRBJ2-3; D possibly corresponds to TRBD1 (5 bases). V was trimmed by 2 bases and J by 1 base, leaving 7 bases between them. CDR1 and CDR2 (germline): SEHNR, FQNEAQ (reference sequence). CDR3 length equals 14 residues.